The next 5 T cell receptor beta chains were all read from a single sample in a study of blood T cell repertoires in COVID-19. Sequencing used immunoSEQ multiplex PCR; TCRdb keeps in-frame clones, though not all of them. The sample has some 130,000 clones, 84% seen once. The specimen sequenced was peripheral blood. Receptors were obtained from a woman between 25 and 40 years old who had recovered from COVID-19.

The chain joins TRBV5-1 to TRBJ2-1; tentative D call: TRBD2 (5 bases). Germline CDR1 is SGHRS and CDR2 is YFSETQ. The V gene lost 2 bases and the J gene lost 4 bases, with 10 bases spanning the gap. There are 14 residues in the CDR3. The CDR3 DNA reads TGCGCCAGCAGCTTTTCGGCGGGTTACAATGAGCAGTTCTTC. Translated: CASSFSAGYNEQFF.

CDR3 sequence: CASSLDRGGDEQYF. CDR3 coding DNA: TGTGCCAGCAGCTTGGACAGGGGCGGCGACGAGCAGTACTTC. This rearrangement joins TRBV7-9 to TRBJ2-7; 9 bases match TRBD1. This CDR3 spans 14 amino acids. Losses at the gene ends were 3 bases for V and 5 bases for J; bases not matched to a gene: 5. From germline, CDR1 is SEHNR and CDR2 FQNEAQ (reference sequence).

The genes are TRBV10-1 and TRBJ1-5; D remains unclear. CDR1 is WNHNN, CDR2 SYGVQD, per germline (reference sequence). CDR3 length equals 16 residues. Between the trimmed V and J ends, which lost 3 bases and 6 bases, there was a span of 18 bases. CDR3 region: CASSEVANQVSQPQHF. The CDR3 coding sequence is TGCGCCAGCAGTGAAGTCGCGAACCAGGTGTCTCAGCCCCAGCATTTT.

The J gene is TRBJ1-3, the V gene TRBV20-1; unclear D gene. V lost 3 bases to trimming and J lost 4 bases, with 10 bases between them. There are 13 residues in the CDR3. Per germline, CDR1 DFQATT and CDR2 SNEGSKA (reference sequence). The DNA of the CDR3 is TGCAGTGCTAGTGAGGTCCAGGGAAACACCATATATTTT. Amino acids: CSASEVQGNTIYF.

The chain links TRBV18 to TRBJ2-2; D is possibly TRBD2 (6 bases). Germline V gene lookup returns CDR1 KGHSH and CDR2 LQKENI. Trimming shortened V by 5 bases and J by 4 bases, and 14 bases separated the two germline ends. This CDR3 contains 15 residues. The CDR3 region has the DNA TGTGCCAGCTCATCGGCCGGGAGTAGCACCGGGGAGCTGTTTTTT. Its translation is CASSSAGSSTGELFF.